This entry describes one TCR beta chain. This record belongs to a study of blood T cell repertoires in COVID-19. V gave up 3 bases and J gave up 7 bases, with 7 bases separating them. Germline V lookup: CDR1 KGHSH, CDR2 LQKENI. The CDR3 length is 11 residues. The data were produced by immunoSEQ multiplex PCR, yet TCRdb's version contains in-frame clones alone and is incomplete. Of about 45,000 clones in the sample, around 80% were seen once. The source material was peripheral blood. This chain links TRBV18 with TRBJ2-7; possibly TRBD2 for D (5 bases). The sequence derives from a man older than 75 in a cohort sampled during active COVID-19. CDR3 residues: CASSPREEQYF. The DNA for the CDR3 is TGTGCCAGCTCACCTAGGGAGGAGCAGTACTTC.